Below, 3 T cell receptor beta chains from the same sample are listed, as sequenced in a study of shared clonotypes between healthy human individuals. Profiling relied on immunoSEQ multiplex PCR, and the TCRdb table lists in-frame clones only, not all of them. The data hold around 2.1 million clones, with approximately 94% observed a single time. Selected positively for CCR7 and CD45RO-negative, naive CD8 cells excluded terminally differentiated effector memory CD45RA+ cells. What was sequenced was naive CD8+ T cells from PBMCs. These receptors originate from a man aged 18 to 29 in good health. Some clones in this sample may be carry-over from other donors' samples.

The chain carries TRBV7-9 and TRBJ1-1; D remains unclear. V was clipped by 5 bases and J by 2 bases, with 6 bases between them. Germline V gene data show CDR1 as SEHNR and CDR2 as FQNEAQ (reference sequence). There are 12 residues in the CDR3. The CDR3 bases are TGTGCCAGCAGCCGATCAAACACTGAAGCTTTCTTT. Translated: CASSRSNTEAFF.

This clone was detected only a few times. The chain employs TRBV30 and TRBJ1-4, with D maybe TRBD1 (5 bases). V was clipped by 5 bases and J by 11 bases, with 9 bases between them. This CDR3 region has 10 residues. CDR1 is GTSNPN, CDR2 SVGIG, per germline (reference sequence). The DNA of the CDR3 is TGTGCCTGGCGCGGGACGAAACTGTTTTTT. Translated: CAWRGTKLFF.

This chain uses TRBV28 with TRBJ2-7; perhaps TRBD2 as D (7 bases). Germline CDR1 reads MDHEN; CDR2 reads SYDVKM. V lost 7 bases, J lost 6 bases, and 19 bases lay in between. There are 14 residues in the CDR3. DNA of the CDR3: TGTGCCAGCACCCTAAGGGGGGGGGTTGCCGAGCAGTACTTC. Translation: CASTLRGGVAEQYF.